The clone carrying this T cell receptor (beta chain) has a handful of counts. The target antigen is unknown. Trimming removed 2 bases from V and 2 bases from J, with 16 bases in between. The CDR3 consists of 16 residues. The germline gives CDR1 LNHDA, CDR2 SQIVND (reference sequence). TCRdb re-derived calls from the reads in MiXCR, one entry per CDR3 protein. The table includes 700,000 to 950,000 distinct CDR3 sequences, 30% to 35% detected once. The entry originates in a study of T cell repertoires in cytomegalovirus infection. Study summary: HLA-B-restricted CMV epitopes that are well studied were used alongside recently identified HLA-C-restricted ones.

The starting material was cultured CD8+ T cells from PBMCs, obtained from culture after CMV antigen stimulation. The chain uses TRBV19 and TRBJ2-7; either TRBD1 or TRBD2 may fit D (5 bases each). The sequence came from a human donor in good health (CMV status not recorded). Some clones in this sample may be carry-over from other donors' samples. CDR3 residues: CASSISSGTGPYEQYF. For the CDR3, the DNA is TGTGCCAGTAGTATAAGTTCGGGGACGGGACCCTACGAGCAGTACTTC. The full variable domain, its missing parts supplied by reference TRBV19 and TRBJ2-7, is DGGITQSPKYLFRKEGQNVTLSCEQNLNHDAMYWYRQDPGQGLRLIYYSQIVNDFQKGDIAEGYSVSREKKESFPLTVTSAQKNPTAFYLCASSISSGTGPYEQYFGPGTRLTVT.